Listed below are T cell receptor beta chains from one sample, sequenced in a study of blood T cells in healthy people across ages. TCRdb processed the 5' RACE reads anew with MiXCR; each CDR3 protein has one entry. The table lists more than 1,000,000 distinct CDR3 sequences, about 23% of them singletons. These records were also assigned to another study, of T cells of mothers and their children.

Specimen: blood. The receptor source for this set is a girl aged 2 to 10 in good health. Both conserved end residues are part of each CDR3. D genes are given only for firm matches. Some rows have no size entry. The others give once, few or many, or a class for an expanded clone.

many,.,TRBV4-3,TRBJ1-1,CASSQDRLTVNTEAFF,TGCGCCAGCAGCCAAGATCGTCTGACAGTTAACACTGAAGCTTTCTTT
few,TRBD1,TRBV11-2,TRBJ1-4,CASSLDDRYGQGSEKLFF,TGTGCCAGCAGCTTAGATGATCGGTACGGACAGGGGTCCGAAAAACTGTTTTTT
.,TRBD2,TRBV20-1,TRBJ2-1,CSARDLLAGYHSYNEQFF,TGCAGTGCTAGAGATCTACTAGCGGGTTACCACTCCTACAATGAGCAGTTCTTC
.,.,TRBV5-1,TRBJ1-3,CASSPRGDSGNTIYF,TGCGCCAGCAGCCCCCGGGGGGACTCTGGAAACACCATATATTTT
.,.,TRBV9,TRBJ2-7,CASSVAGSSSYEQYF,TGTGCCAGCAGCGTAGCGGGGAGTAGCTCCTACGAGCAGTACTTC
.,TRBD2,TRBV20-1,TRBJ2-3,CSARGGVADTQYF,TGCAGTGCGCGCGGGGGTGTGGCAGATACGCAGTATTTT
.,.,TRBV7-3,TRBJ2-7,CASSLVGTIAHEQYF,TGTGCCAGCAGCTTGGTCGGGACCATAGCCCACGAGCAGTACTTC
few,.,TRBV7-9,TRBJ2-2,CASSFQGRYTGELFF,TGTGCCAGCAGCTTCCAGGGGCGGTACACCGGGGAGCTGTTTTTT
few,TRBD2,TRBV4-2,TRBJ2-7,CASSQEGGGPYEQYF,TGTGCCAGCAGCCAAGAGGGCGGGGGACCCTACGAGCAGTACTTC
.,.,TRBV7-6,TRBJ2-5,CASSPTTVYQETQYF,TGTGCCAGCAGCCCCACGACTGTCTACCAAGAGACCCAGTACTTC
.,.,TRBV29-1,TRBJ1-1,CSVLSPGKNTEAFF,TGCAGCGTGTTGAGTCCGGGCAAGAACACTGAAGCTTTCTTT
.,.,TRBV4-1,TRBJ2-5,CASSQWKGETQYF,TGCGCCAGCAGCCAGTGGAAAGGGGAGACCCAGTACTTC
.,.,TRBV4-2,TRBJ2-7,CASSQDPSSYEQYF,TGTGCCAGCAGCCAAGATCCCTCTTCCTACGAGCAGTACTTC
few,.,TRBV2,TRBJ2-5,CASFVEETQYF,TGTGCCAGCTTTGTAGAAGAGACCCAGTACTTC
.,TRBD2,TRBV28,TRBJ2-5,CASSPLGLAEETQYF,TGTGCCAGCAGTCCCCTGGGACTAGCGGAAGAGACCCAGTACTTC
few,.,TRBV29-1,TRBJ1-2,CSVPGRGGYTF,TGCAGCGTGCCGGGACGGGGTGGCTACACCTTC
.,TRBD2,TRBV7-9,TRBJ2-3,CASSVYLEAGGSTDTQYF,TGTGCCAGCAGCGTCTACCTCGAGGCGGGGGGAAGCACAGATACGCAGTATTTT
.,.,TRBV4-3,TRBJ1-6,CASSPDRRTPLHF,TGCGCCAGCAGCCCGGACAGACGCACACCCCTCCACTTT
few,.,TRBV9,TRBJ2-5,CASRSEGGETQYF,TGTGCCAGCAGGAGCGAGGGGGGAGAGACCCAGTACTTC
few,TRBD2,TRBV29-1,TRBJ2-7,CSALAGYLYEQYF,TGCAGCGCTTTAGCGGGATACCTCTACGAGCAGTACTTC
.,.,TRBV18,TRBJ1-2,CASSPPGRTEWSYTF,TGTGCCAGCTCACCTCCCGGCAGGACGGAGTGGAGCTACACCTTC
.,TRBD1,TRBV7-3,TRBJ2-1,CASSPTGAGEQFF,TGTGCCAGCAGCCCCACAGGGGCTGGAGAGCAGTTCTTC
.,.,TRBV6-2/TRBV6-3,TRBJ1-1,CASSFRDGKAFF,TGTGCCAGCAGTTTTCGGGACGGGAAAGCTTTCTTT
few,TRBD1,TRBV10-3,TRBJ2-7,CAISEGTGEWNEQYF,TGTGCCATCAGTGAGGGGACAGGGGAGTGGAACGAGCAGTACTTC
.,.,TRBV19,TRBJ1-2,CASSIGGPAGGYTF,TGTGCCAGTAGTATCGGCGGGCCCGCTGGAGGCTACACCTTC
.,.,TRBV7-9,TRBJ1-1,CATQPGGKNTEAFF,TGTGCCACCCAACCCGGGGGAAAGAACACTGAAGCTTTCTTT
.,TRBD1,TRBV28,TRBJ1-5,CASNQQGREDQPQHF,TGTGCCAGCAACCAACAGGGGAGAGAGGATCAGCCCCAGCATTTT
few,.,TRBV6-2/TRBV6-3,TRBJ2-1,CASRFLATSYNEQFF,TGTGCCAGCCGATTTCTAGCGACCTCCTACAATGAGCAGTTCTTC
.,.,TRBV5-5,TRBJ2-7,CASGRDGYYEQYF,TGTGCCAGCGGTAGGGACGGATACTACGAGCAGTACTTC
.,TRBD2,TRBV27,TRBJ2-1,CASSLTLGLANEQFF,TGTGCCAGCAGTTTAACCCTGGGACTAGCAAATGAGCAGTTCTTC
.,.,TRBV6-1,TRBJ2-6,CASGLRGANVLTF,TGTGCCAGCGGTTTAAGGGGGGCCAACGTCCTGACTTTC
.,.,TRBV29-1,TRBJ1-4,CSVAGRSNEKLFF,TGCAGCGTCGCAGGGAGGAGTAATGAAAAACTGTTTTTT
.,.,TRBV20-1,TRBJ2-4,CSASAGTIAKNIQYF,TGCAGTGCTAGCGCGGGGACCATAGCCAAAAACATTCAGTACTTC
.,TRBD1,TRBV9,TRBJ2-7,CASSATGGSEQYF,TGTGCCAGCAGCGCAACAGGGGGTAGCGAGCAGTACTTC
.,.,TRBV5-1,TRBJ1-2,CASGKEGVHPYGYTF,TGCGCCAGCGGAAAAGAGGGGGTTCATCCCTATGGCTACACCTTC
few,.,TRBV28,TRBJ1-5,CASSLEGGYSNQPQHF,TGTGCCAGCAGTTTAGAAGGCGGATATAGCAATCAGCCCCAGCATTTT
few,TRBD2,TRBV4-2,TRBJ2-7,CASSQELAGVSYEQYF,TGTGCCAGCAGCCAAGAGCTAGCGGGAGTGTCCTACGAGCAGTATTTC
.,.,TRBV29-1,TRBJ1-1,CSVEGMIGETEAFF,TGCAGCGTTGAAGGCATGATCGGTGAGACTGAAGCTTTCTTT
few,.,TRBV4-1,TRBJ1-4,CASSQVQGPEKLFF,TGCGCCAGCAGCCAAGTGCAGGGACCTGAAAAACTGTTTTTT
.,TRBD1,TRBV7-8,TRBJ2-2,CASSPGTAYTGELFF,TGTGCCAGCAGCCCCGGGACAGCTTACACCGGGGAGCTGTTTTTT
few,TRBD2,TRBV13,TRBJ2-5,CASSAGTSEETQYF,TGTGCCAGCAGCGCCGGGACTAGCGAAGAGACCCAGTACTTC
few,.,TRBV6-1,TRBJ2-1,CASSPPGDFYNEQFF,TGTGCCAGCAGTCCCCCCGGGGATTTCTACAATGAGCAGTTCTTC
many,.,TRBV5-1,TRBJ2-5,CASSAGRRETQYF,TGCGCCAGCAGCGCCGGGCGAAGGGAGACCCAGTACTTC